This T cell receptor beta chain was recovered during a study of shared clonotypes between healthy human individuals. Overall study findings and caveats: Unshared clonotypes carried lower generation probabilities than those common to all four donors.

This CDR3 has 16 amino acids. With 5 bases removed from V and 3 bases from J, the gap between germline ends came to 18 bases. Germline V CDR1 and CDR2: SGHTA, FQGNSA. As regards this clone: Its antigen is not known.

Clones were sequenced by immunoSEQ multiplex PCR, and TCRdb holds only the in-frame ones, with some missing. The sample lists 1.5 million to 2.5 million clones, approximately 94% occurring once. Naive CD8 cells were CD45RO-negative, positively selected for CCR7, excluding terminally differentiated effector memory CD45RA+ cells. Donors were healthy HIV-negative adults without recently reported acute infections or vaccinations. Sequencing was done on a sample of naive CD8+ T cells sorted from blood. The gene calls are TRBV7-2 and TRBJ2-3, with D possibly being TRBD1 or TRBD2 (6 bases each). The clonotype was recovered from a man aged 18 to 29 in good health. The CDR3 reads CASSAMGGLGTDTQYF. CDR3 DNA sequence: TGTGCCAGCAGCGCGATGGGGGGCCTCGGAACAGATACGCAGTATTTT.